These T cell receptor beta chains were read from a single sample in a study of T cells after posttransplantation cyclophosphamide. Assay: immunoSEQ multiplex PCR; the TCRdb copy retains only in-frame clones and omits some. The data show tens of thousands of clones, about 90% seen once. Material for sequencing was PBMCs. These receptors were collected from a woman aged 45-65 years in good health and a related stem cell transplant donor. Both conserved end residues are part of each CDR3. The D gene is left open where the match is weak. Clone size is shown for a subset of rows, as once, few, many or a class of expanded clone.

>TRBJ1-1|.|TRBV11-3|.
CASSLGQMNTEAFF
TGTGCCAGCAGCTTAGGGCAGATGAACACTGAAGCTTTCTTT
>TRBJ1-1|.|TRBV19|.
CASSLGGRNTEAFF
TGTGCCAGTAGTTTGGGGGGTAGGAACACTGAAGCTTTCTTT
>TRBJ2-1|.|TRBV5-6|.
CASSLLSGAPAFF
TGTGCCAGCAGCCTGCTTTCAGGGGCCCCCGCTTTCTTC
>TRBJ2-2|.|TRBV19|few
CASSTVDKTGELFF
TGTGCCAGTAGTACCGTAGACAAAACCGGGGAGCTGTTTTTT
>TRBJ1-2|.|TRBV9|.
CASSVVLGPNYGYTF
TGTGCCAGCAGCGTAGTCTTGGGCCCTAACTATGGCTACACCTTC
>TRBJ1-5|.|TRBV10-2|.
CASSGLGFDSNQPQHF
TGCGCCAGCAGTGGACTCGGTTTTGATAGCAATCAGCCCCAGCATTTT
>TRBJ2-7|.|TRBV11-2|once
CASSLVSSAYEQYF
TGTGCCAGCAGCTTAGTTAGTTCCGCCTACGAGCAGTACTTC
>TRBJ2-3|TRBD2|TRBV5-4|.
CASSLGTSLTDTQYF
TGTGCCAGCAGCTTGGGGACTAGCCTCACAGATACGCAGTATTTT
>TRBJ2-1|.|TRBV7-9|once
CASSLDQMLNEQFF
TGTGCCAGCAGCTTAGACCAGATGCTCAATGAGCAGTTCTTC
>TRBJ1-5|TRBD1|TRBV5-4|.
CASSSGGGQGPGNQPQHF
TGTGCCAGCAGCTCGGGGGGGGGACAGGGGCCGGGGAATCAGCCCCAGCATTTT
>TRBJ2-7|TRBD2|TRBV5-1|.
CASSWRGAGGPYEQYF
TGCGCCAGCAGCTGGCGAGGAGCGGGAGGGCCTTACGAGCAGTACTTC
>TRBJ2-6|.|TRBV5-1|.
CASSATSSGANVLTF
TGCGCCAGCAGCGCAACTAGCTCTGGGGCCAACGTCCTGACTTTC
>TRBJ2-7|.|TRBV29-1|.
CSVVGRVGGEQYF
TGCAGCGTTGTGGGGCGTGTGGGGGGCGAGCAGTACTTC
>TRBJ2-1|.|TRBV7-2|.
CASSLEGGYEQFF
TGTGCCAGCAGCTTAGAAGGCGGCTATGAGCAGTTCTTC
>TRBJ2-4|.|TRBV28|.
CATRGNIQYF
TGTGCGACTCGAGGGAACATTCAGTACTTC
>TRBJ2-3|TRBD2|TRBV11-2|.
CASSLEVAGGTDTQYF
TGTGCCAGCAGCTTAGAGGTAGCGGGGGGGACAGATACGCAGTATTTT
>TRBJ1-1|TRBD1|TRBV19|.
CASQRQGAEFAEAFF
TGTGCCAGCCAACGGCAGGGGGCAGAGTTCGCTGAAGCTTTCTTT
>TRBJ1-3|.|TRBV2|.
CASITGDAGNTIYF
TGTGCCAGCATTACGGGGGACGCTGGAAACACCATATATTTT
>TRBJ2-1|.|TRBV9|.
CASSAGEGEQFF
TGTGCCAGCAGCGCCGGGGAAGGGGAGCAGTTCTTC
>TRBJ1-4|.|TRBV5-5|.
CASSSSTGSREKLFF
TGTGCCAGCAGCTCCTCAACAGGGTCGCGTGAAAAACTGTTTTTT
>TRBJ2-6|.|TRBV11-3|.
CASSTDSTGANVLTF
TGTGCCAGCAGCACGGACTCTACTGGGGCCAACGTCCTGACTTTC
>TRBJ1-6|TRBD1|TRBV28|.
CASETGVTNSPLHF
TGTGCCAGCGAAACAGGGGTCACTAATTCACCCCTCCACTTT
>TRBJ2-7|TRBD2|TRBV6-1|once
CASSGSVAGGSEQYF
TGTGCCAGCAGTGGATCCGTAGCGGGAGGAAGCGAGCAGTACTTC
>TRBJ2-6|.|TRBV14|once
CASSYRSGANVLTF
TGTGCCAGCAGCTACAGGTCCGGGGCCAACGTCCTGACTTTC
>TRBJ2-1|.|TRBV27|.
CASSQDNLNEQFF
TGTGCCAGCAGCCAGGACAATCTTAATGAGCAGTTCTTC
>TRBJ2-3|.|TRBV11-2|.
CASSPRQTDTQYF
TGTGCCAGCAGCCCACGACAGACAGATACGCAGTATTTT
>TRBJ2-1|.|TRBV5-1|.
CASTLSGYNEQFF
TGCGCCAGCACCCTTAGCGGCTACAATGAGCAGTTCTTC
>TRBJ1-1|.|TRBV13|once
CASSLSRTEAFF
TGTGCCAGCAGCTTAAGCCGCACTGAAGCTTTCTTT
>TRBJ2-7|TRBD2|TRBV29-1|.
CSVPVFGRPSDEQYF
TGCAGCGTCCCCGTATTCGGGAGGCCCTCGGACGAGCAGTACTTC
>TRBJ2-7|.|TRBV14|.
CASSQGLSNQWRGQYF
TGTGCCAGCAGCCAGGGACTCTCGAACCAGTGGCGCGGGCAGTACTTC
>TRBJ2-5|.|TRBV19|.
CASSIASGETQYF
TGTGCCAGTAGTATCGCTTCGGGGGAGACCCAGTACTTC
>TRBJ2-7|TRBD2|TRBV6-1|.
CASNLAGSYEQYF
TGTGCCAGCAACCTAGCGGGGTCCTACGAGCAGTACTTC
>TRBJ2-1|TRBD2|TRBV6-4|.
CASSVSGRFAEQFF
TGTGCCAGCAGTGTTAGCGGGAGATTTGCAGAGCAGTTCTTC
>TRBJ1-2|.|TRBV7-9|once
CASSGDGGIGYGYTF
TGTGCCAGCAGCGGGGATGGGGGCATCGGATATGGCTACACCTTC
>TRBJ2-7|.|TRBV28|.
CASLTGSYEQYF
TGTGCCAGCCTTACAGGGTCCTACGAGCAGTACTTC
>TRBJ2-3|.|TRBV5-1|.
CASSLDGSLTDTQYF
TGCGCCAGCAGCTTGGACGGGAGCCTCACAGATACGCAGTATTTT
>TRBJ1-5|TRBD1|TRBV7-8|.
CASSPPGQGNQPQHF
TGTGCCAGCAGCCCCCCGGGACAGGGGAATCAGCCCCAGCATTTT